This T cell receptor (beta chain) derives from a study of tumor-infiltrating lymphocytes in primary liver carcinoma. The wider study: The study included patients who were men and women aged 30 to 69 years. Sequencing of the samples generated roughly 3.65 to 7.5 million productive TCRbeta reads, with similar yields across tissue types. Study-wide findings and caveats: When set against blood, tumors had a significantly higher top-250-clone fraction (p = 0.039). Tumor-adjacent and tumor-blood pairs overlapped less than tumor region pairs did.

This clonotype has a single count. Its target is not known. Relative to the germline gene, one junction end is altered; a read error may explain this. Constant-region priming of about 500 ng total RNA yielded TCR beta cDNA. Libraries of TCR beta came from three nested multiplex PCR rounds with slightly modified ARM-PCR. TCRdb called the multiplex PCR reads again in MiXCR, with one record for every CDR3 protein. This sample has approximately 330,000 distinct CDR3 sequences; about 65% occur once, and the top ten carry 6.5%. It was unsorted whole blood that yielded blood RNA, and germline DNA was also extracted. The TCR originated in a man aged 35 to 55 with primary liver carcinoma and hepatitis B virus infection. The sequencing input was peripheral blood.

DNA for the CDR3: TGCGCCAGCAGCCAGGATCGGGGGTGGGCAGATACGCACTATTTT. Amino acids: CASSQDRGWADTHYF. The chain is built from TRBV4-3 and TRBJ2-3, with a tentative D call TRBD2 (6 bases). CDR3 length equals 15 residues. Germline V gene sequence: CDR1 LGHNA, CDR2 YSLEER.